This is a list of T cell receptor beta chains from one sample in a study of OX40 agonist ivuxolimab in advanced cancers. Using immunoSEQ multiplex PCR, the repertoire was profiled, and TCRdb retains in-frame clones only, with some absent. This sample has 70,000 to 75,000 clones, with more than 85% found just once. This specimen consisted of CD4+ or CD8+ T cells sorted from blood, obtained in a trial of the OX40 agonist ivuxolimab. The receptors here all came from an adult with an advanced solid tumor such as melanoma, head and neck, liver or kidney cancer. CDR3s include the opening cysteine and the closing phenylalanine or tryptophan. D genes are given only for firm matches. Some rows mark clone size as missing; the rest say once, few, many or name a class of expanded clone.

.,TRBV5-4,TRBJ2-1,.,TGTGCCAGCAGCTTAGTGGGGGCCGCATACAATGAGCAGTTCTTC,CASSLVGAAYNEQFF
.,TRBV30,TRBJ2-5,.,TGTGCCTGGAGTGTATTAGACAGAGAGACCCAGTACTTC,CAWSVLDRETQYF
.,TRBV30,TRBJ2-1,TRBD2,TGTGCCTGGAGTGTAGGGGAGGGAGTAGTTGAGCAGTTCTTC,CAWSVGEGVVEQFF
.,TRBV2,TRBJ1-5,.,TGTGCCAGCAGGGTAGACGGGGGCAATCAGCCCCAGCATTTT,CASRVDGGNQPQHF
.,TRBV2,TRBJ2-1,TRBD1,TGTGCCAGCAGTGACCCTACGGACAGGGCGGGTGAGCAGTTCTTC,CASSDPTDRAGEQFF
once,TRBV2,TRBJ2-2,TRBD2,TGTGCCAGCAGTGAAAGTCTAGCGGGAGTCAGCGGGGAGCTGTTTTTT,CASSESLAGVSGELFF
.,TRBV11-2,TRBJ2-1,TRBD2,TGTGCCAGCAGCTTAGTGAGTACTAGCGGTAACAATGAGCAGTTCTTC,CASSLVSTSGNNEQFF
.,TRBV7-2,TRBJ2-2,.,TGTGCCAGCAGCTTAGAGGTTGGGGAGGCCGGGGAGCTGTTTTTT,CASSLEVGEAGELFF
.,TRBV13,TRBJ2-5,TRBD2,TGTGCCAGCAGCCCCAGGCGGGAGGCCCAGTACTTC,CASSPRREAQYF
once,TRBV7-2,TRBJ2-1,.,TGTGCCAGCAGCCCCGGCTCCTACAATGAGCAGTTCTTC,CASSPGSYNEQFF
.,TRBV15,TRBJ2-1,TRBD2,TGTGCCACCAGCAGAGAAGTGACTAGCGCAAACAATGAGCAGTTCTTC,CATSREVTSANNEQFF
.,TRBV5-4,TRBJ1-2,.,TGTGCCAGCAGCTACGACAGAGCCGCAACCTATGGCTACACCTTC,CASSYDRAATYGYTF
.,TRBV5-4,TRBJ2-2,.,TGTGCCAGCAGCCAAAACACCGGGGAGCTGTTTTTT,CASSQNTGELFF
.,TRBV5-6,TRBJ1-1,.,TGTGCCAGCAGCTTGTACGGGAACGAAGCTTTCTTT,CASSLYGNEAFF
.,TRBV7-2,TRBJ2-3,TRBD2,TGTGCCAGCAGCTTGGGCGGGAGTGCGGATACGCAGTATTTT,CASSLGGSADTQYF
.,TRBV7-9,TRBJ2-5,TRBD1,TGTGCCAGCAGCTTAGGCGTAGGACAGGGCCTGTACCAAGAGACCCAGTACTTC,CASSLGVGQGLYQETQYF
.,TRBV30,TRBJ2-2,.,TGTGCCTGGACCGAGAACACCGGGGAGCTGTTTTTT,CAWTENTGELFF
.,TRBV27,TRBJ2-1,.,TGTGCCAGCAGTTTATTAGCGGACTACAATGAGCAGTTCTTC,CASSLLADYNEQFF
.,TRBV5-4,TRBJ2-2,TRBD2,TGTGCCAGCAGCCCGCCCCCCGGGGCGGGAGGGCCGTCCGGGGAGCTGTTTTTT,CASSPPPGAGGPSGELFF
once,TRBV7-9,TRBJ2-1,TRBD2,TGTGCCAGCAGCTTAGAGGGACTAGCGGGGAGCTCCTACAATGAGCAGTTCTTC,CASSLEGLAGSSYNEQFF
.,TRBV5-1,TRBJ2-7,.,TGCGCCAGCAGCGGAAGGGATAGGGGAGAGCAGTACTTC,CASSGRDRGEQYF
once,TRBV7-2,TRBJ2-5,.,TGTGCCAGCAGCTTAGTCGGGGGCAGGGGGAAAGAGACCCAGTACTTC,CASSLVGGRGKETQYF
.,TRBV11-3,TRBJ2-7,.,TGTGCCAGCAGCCGATACGGGAGCCGATCCTACGAGCAGTACTTC,CASSRYGSRSYEQYF
.,TRBV7-2,TRBJ2-2,TRBD1,TGTGCCAGCAGCCCCCGGACAGGGAAATGGACCGGGGAGCTGTTTTTT,CASSPRTGKWTGELFF
.,TRBV30,TRBJ2-7,.,TGTGCCTGGACTGAGGGTGGGGACCGATTCACTTTC,CAWTEGGDRFTF
.,TRBV15,TRBJ2-7,TRBD1,TGTGCCACCAGCAGGAACCGGGACAGCTCCTACGAGCAGTACTTC,CATSRNRDSSYEQYF
.,TRBV27,TRBJ1-2,.,TGTGCCAGCAGTTTCATGCGGGGTACATTTTCGGAAGACTATGGCTACACCTTC,CASSFMRGTFSEDYGYTF
.,TRBV6-6,TRBJ2-1,TRBD1,TGTGCCAGCAGCGAGGGACAGGACCTCTCCTACAATGAGCAGTTCTTC,CASSEGQDLSYNEQFF
.,TRBV27,TRBJ1-6,TRBD1,TGTGCCAGCAGTGTACAGGGGGGGCTATCACCCCTCCACTTT,CASSVQGGLSPLHF
.,TRBV12-5,TRBJ2-6,.,TGTGCTAGTGGTTTGGATACGAGGGGCGTCATTGTAGCTGGGGCCAACGTCCTGACTTTC,CASGLDTRGVIVAGANVLTF
once,TRBV30,TRBJ2-2,TRBD2,TGTGCCTGGAGCGGTAGCGGGAGCGTGATCGGGGAGCTGTTTTTT,CAWSGSGSVIGELFF
.,TRBV10-1,TRBJ2-7,TRBD1,TGCGCCAGCAGTCCCCCTCCAGGACAGGGGGTCTCCGAGCAGTACTTC,CASSPPPGQGVSEQYF
.,TRBV9,TRBJ1-6,.,TGTGCCAGCAGCCCCCACAGGGTAGGGAATTCACCCCTCCACTTT,CASSPHRVGNSPLHF
.,TRBV30,TRBJ2-7,TRBD1,TGTGCCTGGAGTGTACGGGACAGGGCTTATGAGCAGTACTTC,CAWSVRDRAYEQYF
.,TRBV28,TRBJ1-2,.,TGTGCCAGCCGGGGGGCAGGGGTGTTGTTTGGCTACACCTTC,CASRGAGVLFGYTF
.,TRBV20-1,TRBJ1-4,.,TGCAGTGCTTCCGCTAGTGAAAAACTGTTTTTT,CSASASEKLFF
.,TRBV5-1,TRBJ1-1,.,TGCGCCAGCAGCTTGGAGGGGACGGACACTGAAGCTTTCTTT,CASSLEGTDTEAFF
.,TRBV4-1,TRBJ1-2,TRBD1,TGCGCCAGCGCCGGGACAGCAACAACTAACTATGGCTACACCTTC,CASAGTATTNYGYTF
.,TRBV7-9,TRBJ2-3,.,TGTGCCAGCAGCCCGGAGGGTGAGAGGGGGGCAGATACGCAGTATTTT,CASSPEGERGADTQYF
.,TRBV5-4,TRBJ2-7,.,TGTGCCAGCAGCCCTTCGGGGCGGGAAGGGTACGAGCAGTACTTC,CASSPSGREGYEQYF
.,TRBV19,TRBJ2-2,.,TGTGCCAGTAGTATAAGCGGAAGGAACACCGGGGAGCTGTTTTTT,CASSISGRNTGELFF
.,TRBV27,TRBJ1-1,.,TGTGCCAGCAGTTTAGGGACAAGGCCTAACACTGAAGCTTTCTTT,CASSLGTRPNTEAFF
.,TRBV11-2,TRBJ2-5,TRBD2,TGTGCCAGCAGCTTAACTAGCGCGGGCCTCCAAGAGACCCAGTACTTC,CASSLTSAGLQETQYF
.,TRBV10-3,TRBJ2-5,TRBD2,TGTGCCACAGGACTAGCGGGAGAAGAGGCCCAGTACTTC,CATGLAGEEAQYF
.,TRBV15,TRBJ2-1,TRBD2,TGTGCCACCAGCAGAGAGCGGACTAGCGGGAGGGCCATCGACAATGAGCAGTTCTTC,CATSRERTSGRAIDNEQFF
.,TRBV6-6,TRBJ2-4,TRBD1,TGTGCCAGCAGTTTGCCGGGACAGGGGATGAACATTCAGTACTTC,CASSLPGQGMNIQYF
.,TRBV11-3,TRBJ2-4,TRBD2,TGTGCCAGCAGCTTGGCCAATAGCGGGAGGGTTGCCAAAAACATTCAGTACTTC,CASSLANSGRVAKNIQYF
.,TRBV18,TRBJ1-1,TRBD1,TGTGCCAGCTCACCGGGACAATCAGGGGGCACTGAAGCTTTCTTT,CASSPGQSGGTEAFF
.,TRBV6-6,TRBJ2-5,.,TGTGCCAGCGCCACCGGGACTCTAGAGACCCAGTACTTC,CASATGTLETQYF
.,TRBV19,TRBJ1-2,TRBD1,TGTGCCAGTACCCGGACAGGGGACTATGGCTACACCTTC,CASTRTGDYGYTF
.,TRBV7-9,TRBJ2-3,.,TGTGCCAGCAGCTTAGTGTCAGATACGCAGTATTTT,CASSLVSDTQYF
few,TRBV19,TRBJ1-5,TRBD1,TGTGCCAGTAGGGGACAGGGCAATCAGCCCCAGCATTTT,CASRGQGNQPQHF
.,TRBV12-5,TRBJ2-5,.,TGTGCTAGTGGTTTGCCGGTGGGAGTGGAGACCCAGTACTTC,CASGLPVGVETQYF
.,TRBV7-6,TRBJ2-7,TRBD2,TGTGCCAGCAGCTTCCAAGCGGGAGGTGGGCTAAGCTCCTACGAGCAGTACTTC,CASSFQAGGGLSSYEQYF
.,TRBV10-3,TRBJ2-7,TRBD1,TGTGCCATCAGTGATATTTCGGGACAGGGCTCCTACGAGCAGTACTTC,CAISDISGQGSYEQYF
.,TRBV7-2,TRBJ2-3,.,TGTGCCAGCAGCTTAGGCGCCCAGCCCCTCACAGATACGCAGTATTTT,CASSLGAQPLTDTQYF
once,TRBV6-7,TRBJ2-2,.,TGTGCCAGCAGTTACTCCAGGGATCCCGGGGAGCTGTTTTTT,CASSYSRDPGELFF
.,TRBV2,TRBJ2-7,.,TGTGCCAGCAGTGAACACAGCAGGTACGAGCAGTACTTC,CASSEHSRYEQYF